The clone carrying this T cell receptor (beta chain) was picked up many times. What it binds is unknown. Donors comprised healthy HIV-negative adults lacking recent acute infections or vaccinations. This sample was taken from a study of shared clonotypes between healthy human individuals. In the study overall: Aged between 18 and 49, the donors were a couple of women and three men. Study-wide results and caveats: The represented genetic and exposure-history diversity was limited by the small number of donors. The authors expected sequencing depth to affect clonotype sharing among donors.

Sequencing was performed with immunoSEQ multiplex PCR; in TCRdb, only in-frame clones are kept and a portion is missing. In the table there are about half a million clones, around 74% of which are singletons. The germline V gene encodes CDR1 ENHRY and CDR2 SYGVKD. This CDR3 region has 16 residues. V dropped 6 bases and J dropped 0; count of bases not matched to a gene: 3. The sample comprised PBMCs. The chain has TRBV10-3 and TRBJ2-7; TRBD2 matches 15 bases. This TCR was recovered from a woman in her forties in good health. Some clones in this sample may be carry-over from other donors' samples. The CDR3 is CAIRKGLAGGSYEQYF. Written as DNA, the CDR3 is TGTGCCATCAGAAAGGGACTAGCGGGAGGCTCCTACGAGCAGTACTTC.